This T cell receptor (beta chain) was retrieved from a study of T cells in Graves' hyperthyroidism and ophthalmopathy. Using RNA transcripts as the source, TCR beta CDR3 regions were amplified. First-round RT-PCR of the TCR CDR3 relied on the HTBI primer set. TCRdb redid the calling of the multiplex PCR reads with MiXCR, one entry per CDR3 protein. The table has approximately 400,000 distinct CDR3 sequences, approximately 19% seen once. Germline V gene data show CDR1 as SNHLY and CDR2 as FYNNEI. V dropped 9 bases and J dropped 2 bases, with 10 bases sitting between them. The CDR3 has 12 residues. Patients were aged 18 to 65, had disease duration under 2 months, and had newly diagnosed hyperthyroidism. Any patient presenting with uncontrolled infection, other autoimmune disease, pregnancy or lactation was left out. The diagnoses drew upon clinical symptoms, serum thyroxine and TRAb, thyroid ultrasound and orbital computed tomography.

The TCR originated in a woman between 18 and 30 years old with Graves' hyperthyroidism. This chain uses TRBV2 with TRBJ2-5; no clear D gene. Sequencing was performed on blood. The CDR3 bases are TGTGCCAGATCCAAGGATCAAGAGACCCAGTACTTC. As protein: CARSKDQETQYF.